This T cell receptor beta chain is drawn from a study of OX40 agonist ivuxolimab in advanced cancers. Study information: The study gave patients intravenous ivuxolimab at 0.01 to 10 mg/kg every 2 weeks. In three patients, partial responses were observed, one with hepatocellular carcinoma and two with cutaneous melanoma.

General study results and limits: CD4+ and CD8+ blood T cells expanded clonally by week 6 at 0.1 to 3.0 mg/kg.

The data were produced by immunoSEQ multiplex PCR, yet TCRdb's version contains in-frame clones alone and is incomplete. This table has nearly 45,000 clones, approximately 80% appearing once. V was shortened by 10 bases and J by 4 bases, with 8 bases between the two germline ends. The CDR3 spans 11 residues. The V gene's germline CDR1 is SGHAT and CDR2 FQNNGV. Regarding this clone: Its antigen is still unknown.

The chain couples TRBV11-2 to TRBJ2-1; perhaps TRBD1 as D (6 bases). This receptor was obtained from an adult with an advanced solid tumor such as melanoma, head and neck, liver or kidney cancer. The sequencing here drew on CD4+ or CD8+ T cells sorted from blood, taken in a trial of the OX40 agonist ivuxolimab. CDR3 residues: CATTGYNEQFF. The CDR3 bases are TGTGCCACCACAGGGTACAATGAGCAGTTCTTC.